This T cell receptor beta chain was retrieved from a study of OX40 agonist ivuxolimab in advanced cancers. Study-wide findings and caveats: Specificity for antigen went undetermined in the expanded peripheral T cells.

Exclusion of a patient followed from autoimmune disease history or systemic immunosuppression. This CDR3 contains 12 residues. From germline, CDR1 is GTSNPN and CDR2 SVGIG (reference sequence). J was trimmed by 6 bases and V by 3 bases; bases with no gene match: 4. TCRdb's copy holds only in-frame clones and misses some; the assay was immunoSEQ multiplex PCR. The table lists around 26,000 clones, 88% of them singletons. As to this clone: Its antigen is undetermined.

The source of this sequence is an adult with an advanced solid tumor such as melanoma, head and neck, liver or kidney cancer. Sequenced here: CD4+ or CD8+ T cells sorted from blood, sampled in a trial of the OX40 agonist ivuxolimab. The V call is TRBV30, the J call TRBJ1-1, with 7 bases lining up with TRBD1. The CDR3, as DNA: TGTGCCTGGAGGAGAGACAGGGCTGAAGCTTTCTTT. Translated, it gives CAWRRDRAEAFF.